Listed below are T cell receptor beta chains from one sample, sequenced in a study of cytomegalovirus exposure and HLA in healthy donors. Measured with immunoSEQ multiplex PCR; TCRdb has only the in-frame clones, and not every one. The sample has 150,000 to 200,000 clones, around 80% seen once. Sequencing was done on a sample of PBMCs. These receptors all come from a young man in good health and CMV-seronegative. Both conserved end residues are part of each CDR3. The D gene is left open where the match is weak. The size entry is marked missing in some rows and otherwise reads once, few, many or a size class.

>-|TRBV4-1|TRBJ2-7|-
CASSQDSTETYYEQYF
TGCGCCAGCAGCCAAGATTCAACAGAAACCTACTACGAGCAGTACTTC
>-|TRBV29-1|TRBJ2-1|-
CSVEEGLVWHGEQFF
TGCAGCGTTGAGGAGGGTCTGGTTTGGCACGGTGAGCAGTTCTTC
>-|TRBV7-9|TRBJ1-4|-
CASSFGRGTNEKLFF
TGTGCCAGCAGCTTCGGGAGAGGGACTAATGAAAAACTGTTTTTT
>-|TRBV5-1|TRBJ2-1|TRBD2
CASSLGEGPYNEQFF
TGCGCCAGCAGCTTGGGGGAGGGACCCTACAATGAGCAGTTCTTC
>-|TRBV4-3|TRBJ2-2|TRBD1
CASGRQGTYTGELFF
TGCGCCAGCGGAAGACAGGGGACGTACACCGGGGAGCTGTTTTTT
>-|TRBV2|TRBJ1-4|-
CASSIQAREKLFF
TGTGCCAGCAGTATACAGGCCCGTGAAAAACTGTTTTTT
>-|TRBV4-1|TRBJ2-1|-
CASSQDRREQYNEQFF
TGCGCCAGCAGCCAAGATAGGCGGGAACAATACAATGAGCAGTTCTTC
>-|TRBV4-1|TRBJ2-5|-
CASSLATGSVETQYF
TGCGCCAGCAGCCTGGCTACAGGGTCTGTAGAGACCCAGTACTTC
>once|TRBV27|TRBJ2-1|TRBD2
CASSQYQREVSEQFF
TGTGCCAGCAGCCAATACCAGCGGGAGGTGAGTGAGCAGTTCTTC
>-|TRBV7-7|TRBJ2-1|-
CASSTDRTNEQFF
TGTGCTAGCAGCACAGACAGGACCAATGAGCAGTTCTTC
>once|TRBV19|TRBJ2-1|-
CASRGGRAPYNEQFF
TGTGCCAGTAGGGGGGGGCGGGCACCCTACAATGAGCAGTTCTTC
>-|TRBV4-3|TRBJ2-7|TRBD1
CASSRTGGVGDEQYF
TGCGCCAGCAGCCGGACAGGGGGCGTCGGGGACGAGCAGTACTTC
>-|TRBV4-3|TRBJ2-7|-
CASSQEDDRRISAYEQYF
TGCGCCAGCAGCCAAGAAGATGACAGGCGCATTAGTGCCTACGAGCAGTACTTC
>-|TRBV7-9|TRBJ2-5|-
CASSSLRGQETQYF
TGTGCCAGCAGCTCCCTCAGGGGCCAAGAGACCCAGTACTTC